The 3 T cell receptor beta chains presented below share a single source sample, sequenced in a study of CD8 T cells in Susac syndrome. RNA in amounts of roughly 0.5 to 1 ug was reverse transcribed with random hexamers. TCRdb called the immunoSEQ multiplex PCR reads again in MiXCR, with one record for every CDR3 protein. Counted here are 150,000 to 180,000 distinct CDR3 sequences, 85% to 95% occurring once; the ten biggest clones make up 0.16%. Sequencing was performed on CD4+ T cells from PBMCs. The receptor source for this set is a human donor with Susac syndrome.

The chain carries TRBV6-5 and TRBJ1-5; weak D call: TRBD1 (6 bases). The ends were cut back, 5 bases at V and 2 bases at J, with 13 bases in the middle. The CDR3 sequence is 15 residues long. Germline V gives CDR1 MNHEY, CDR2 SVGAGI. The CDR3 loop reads CASSPTRGGNQPQHF. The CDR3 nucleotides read TGTGCCAGCAGTCCGACCAGGGGTGGCAATCAGCCCCAGCATTTT.

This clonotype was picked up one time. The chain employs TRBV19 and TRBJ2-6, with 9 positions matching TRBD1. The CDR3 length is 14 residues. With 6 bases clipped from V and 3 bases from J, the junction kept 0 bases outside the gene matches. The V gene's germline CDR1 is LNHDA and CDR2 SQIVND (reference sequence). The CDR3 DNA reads TGTGCCAGTAGGGACAGGGGTGGGGCCAACGTCCTGACTTTC. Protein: CASRDRGGANVLTF.

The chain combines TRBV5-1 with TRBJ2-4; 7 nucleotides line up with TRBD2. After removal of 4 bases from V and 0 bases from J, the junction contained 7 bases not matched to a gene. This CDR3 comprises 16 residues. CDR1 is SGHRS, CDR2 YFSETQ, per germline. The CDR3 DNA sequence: TGCGCCAGCAGCAGGGAGGGATTCCTAGCCAAAAACATTCAGTACTTC. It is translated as CASSREGFLAKNIQYF.